The clone carrying this TCR beta chain was counted only a few times. Its antigen is still unknown. Its ends do not fully match the called genes, so a read error is possible. This sample was included in a study of tumor and adjacent non-tumor tissue in lung cancer. About the research overall: Stage I to III disease affected about nine men and several women aged roughly 31 to 80. On average, productive TCRbeta reads reached about 4.2 million per sample.

CDR1 and CDR2 from the germline V gene are MGHDK and SYGVNS. This CDR3 has 12 residues. The template was RNA from unsorted bulk tissue. More than 3 cm separated this lung sample from the edge of the tumor. Study-wide results and limits: TCR diversity was significantly greater in tumor than normal lung tissue.

Three rounds of nested PCR, following a modified ARM-PCR protocol, produced the TCRbeta library. MiXCR, run by TCRdb on the multiplex PCR reads, gives a single entry per CDR3 protein. The table lists some 100,000 distinct CDR3 sequences, 80% of them singletons. Sequencing used distant non-tumor lung tissue. The sequence came from a man aged 55 to 70 with small cell lung cancer. V usage is TRBV25-1 and J usage is TRBJ2-1; unclear D gene. The DNA for the CDR3 is TGTGCCATCAGTGAATACTACAATGAGCAGTTCTTC. Its translation is CAISEYYNEQFF.